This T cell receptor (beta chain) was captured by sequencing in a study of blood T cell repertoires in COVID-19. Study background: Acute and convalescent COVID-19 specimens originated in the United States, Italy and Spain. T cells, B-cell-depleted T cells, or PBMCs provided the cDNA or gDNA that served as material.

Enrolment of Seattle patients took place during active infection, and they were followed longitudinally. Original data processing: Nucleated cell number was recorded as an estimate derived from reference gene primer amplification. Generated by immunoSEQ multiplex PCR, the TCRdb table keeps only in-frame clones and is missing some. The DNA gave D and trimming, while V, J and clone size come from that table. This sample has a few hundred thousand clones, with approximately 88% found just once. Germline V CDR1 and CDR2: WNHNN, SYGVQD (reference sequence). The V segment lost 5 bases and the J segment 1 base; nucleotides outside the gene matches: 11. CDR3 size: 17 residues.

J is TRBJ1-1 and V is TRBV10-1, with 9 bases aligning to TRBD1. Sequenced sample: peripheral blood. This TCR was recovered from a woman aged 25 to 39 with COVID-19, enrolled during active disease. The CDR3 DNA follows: TGCGCCAGCAGTCGTACAGGGGGCACGGGACAGAACACTGAAGCTTTCTTT. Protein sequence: CASSRTGGTGQNTEAFF.